Following are 6 T cell receptor beta chains from one sample sequenced in a study of blood T cells in healthy people across ages. With a J-beta primer mix and a sample-barcoded 5' primer, a second PCR ran roughly 6 to 12 cycles. TCRdb redid the calling of the 5' RACE reads with MiXCR, one entry per CDR3 protein. This table has about 670,000 distinct CDR3 sequences, around two fifths appearing once. Sequencing was performed on blood. These receptors all stem from a man older than 75 in good health.

This clonotype was observed at least ten times. The gene calls are TRBV20-1 and TRBJ2-4, with D uncertain. The CDR3 is 12 amino acids. Trimming cost V 6 bases and J 7 bases, with 13 bases left between them. The V gene's germline CDR1 is DFQATT and CDR2 SNEGSKA (reference sequence). The chain's CDR3 is CSASTDLNIQYF. The CDR3 DNA follows: TGCAGTGCCTCAACCGACCTGAACATTCAGTACTTC.

A word on this clonotype: This may come from a read error, since a much larger clone is one base off. The chain uses TRBV28 and TRBJ2-6; a possible D gene is TRBD2 (6 bases). Germline V lookup: CDR1 MDHEN, CDR2 SYDVKM. The CDR3 is 19 amino acids. Trimming took 5 bases from V and 0 from J, leaving 20 bases between them. The CDR3 DNA is TGTGCCAGCAGTCTCCGACTAGTGGGAGATCTCTCTGGGGCCAACGTCCTGACTTTC. Translation gives CASSLRLVGDLSGANVLTF.

In the case of this clonotype: With a much larger clone just one base away, this may be a read error. The CDR3 is CASSRTQDLQGEQYF. In DNA form, the CDR3 reads TGTGCTAGCAGCCGGACCCAGGATCTACAAGGTGAGCAGTACTTC. V usage is TRBV7-7 and J usage is TRBJ2-5; D remains unclear. The CDR3 sequence is 15 residues long. Germline V lookup: CDR1 SSHAT, CDR2 FNYEAQ (reference sequence).

The CDR3 sequence is CASSLSGTEAFF. The DNA for the CDR3 is TGTGCCAGCAGTCTATCTGGGACTGAAGCTTTCTTT. The chain is built from TRBV6-1 and TRBJ1-1; D not certain. Trimming left V 5 bases short and J 5 bases short, with 9 bases between. Germline CDR1 is MNHNS and CDR2 is SASEGT. The CDR3 runs to 12 residues.

This CDR3 is CASIKGGGGNSYNEQFF. CDR3 sequence (DNA): TGTGCCAGCATCAAGGGAGGGGGGGGGAACTCCTACAATGAGCAGTTCTTC. The chain is built from TRBV28 and TRBJ2-1, with TRBD2 as a possible D gene (7 bases). The V gene's germline CDR1 is MDHEN and CDR2 SYDVKM. CDR3 length equals 17 residues. Trimming took off 7 bases at V and 0 bases at J, with 19 bases between the two ends.

This clonotype was detected ten times or more. This chain links TRBV10-1 with TRBJ2-3; 8 nucleotides agree with TRBD2. Germline V CDR1 and CDR2: WNHNN, SYGVQD (reference sequence). There are 15 residues in the CDR3. V lost 3 bases to trimming and J lost 4 bases; unmatched junction nucleotides: 6. In DNA form, the CDR3 reads TGCGCCAGCAGTGATGGTGCGGGAGGTCCAGATACGCAGTATTTT. It codes for CASSDGAGGPDTQYF.